This TCR beta chain stems from a study of control samples from healthy donors and cancer patients. Clones were read by immunoSEQ multiplex PCR, and TCRdb kept only the in-frame ones, dropping some. Here the sample spans 95,000 to 150,000 clones, approximately 92% being singletons. Trimming removed 3 bases from V and 6 bases from J, with 9 bases in between. CDR1 is SGHTA, CDR2 FQGNSA, per germline. The CDR3 runs 12 residues. This TCR was recovered from a man older than 75 with head and neck cancer. The rearrangement uses TRBV7-2 and TRBJ2-7; D is ambiguous. What was sequenced was PBMCs. CDR3 sequence (DNA): TGTGCCAGCAGCTTCCGCCTCTCCGAGCAGTACTTC. It is translated as CASSFRLSEQYF.